This T cell receptor beta chain stems from a study of CD8 T cells in ankylosing spondylitis. TCRdb re-called the 5' RACE reads through MiXCR, storing one row per CDR3 protein. The sample holds about 500,000 distinct CDR3 sequences, under 5.5% seen once. Study-level findings and limits: For ankylosing spondylitis blood, a TCR beta motif of roughly 8 highly homologous variants appeared characteristic. A number of the motif variants had already been described in reactive arthritis synovial fluid and blood.

Germline lookup yields CDR1 SGHVS and CDR2 FNYEAQ. Germline trimming cut 3 bases from V and 4 bases from J; bases unmatched to any gene: 9. The CDR3 consists of 17 residues. To note about this clonotype: What it recognizes is unknown.

The specimen was blood, either unsorted or a sorted T cell fraction (not recorded which). The chain employs TRBV7-6 and TRBJ2-3; 11 bases are a match to TRBD2. The TCR originated in a male donor with ankylosing spondylitis. Here the CDR3 reads CASSFRLAGGPADTQYF. The CDR3 coding sequence is TGTGCCAGCAGCTTCCGTTTAGCGGGAGGGCCCGCAGATACGCAGTATTTT.